The clone carrying this TCR beta chain has more than one count but fewer than ten. Its antigen remains unknown. This record comes from a study of T cells in Graves' hyperthyroidism and ophthalmopathy. General study findings and limits: Most clonotypes expanded in thyroid above 0.001 were likewise present in blood.

V shed 0 bases, J shed 0 bases, and the junction held 5 bases outside the gene matches. The length of the CDR3 is 17 residues. CDR1 WSHSY and CDR2 SAAADI come from the germline V gene. RNA transcripts were the template for amplifying TCR beta CDR3 regions. In the first-round RT-PCR of the TCR CDR3, the HTBI primer set was used. TCRdb reprocessed the multiplex PCR reads with MiXCR, giving one entry per CDR3 protein. The repertoire holds 300,000 to 400,000 distinct CDR3 sequences, 13% seen once, with 9% to 9.5% in the top ten. This sequence joins TRBV10-2 and TRBJ2-1, with TRBD2 matching 7 bases. The sequencing sample was made of blood. This TCR was recovered from a woman aged 18-29 years with Graves' hyperthyroidism. CDR3 sequence (DNA): TGCGCCAGCAGTGAGTCGATCCGGACTAGCTCCTACAATGAGCAGTTCTTC. This gives the protein CASSESIRTSSYNEQFF.